The 16 T cell receptor beta chains below were found in one sample sequenced in a study of cytomegalovirus exposure and HLA in healthy donors. The PCR employed 60 Vbeta primers together with 13 Jbeta primers. Only in-frame clones appear in the TCRdb table, and some are missing; sequencing was by immunoSEQ multiplex PCR. The data hold some 170,000 clones, with 60% to 85% observed a single time. Sequences were obtained from PBMCs. Source of these receptors: a male donor in good health and CMV-seronegative.

The rearrangement links TRBV30 to TRBJ1-1; D remains ambiguous. The CDR3 extends over 15 amino acids. The ends were cut back, 4 bases at V and 0 bases at J, with 15 bases in the middle. Germline CDR1 reads GTSNPN; CDR2 reads SVGIG (reference sequence). This CDR3 is CAWNDVRDVNTEAFF. As DNA, the CDR3 is TGTGCCTGGAACGATGTCCGAGATGTGAACACTGAAGCTTTCTTT.

The V and J genes are TRBV6-6 and TRBJ2-3; 7 bases map to TRBD2. The CDR3 runs to 14 residues. The germline gives CDR1 MNHNY, CDR2 SVGAGI (reference sequence). V trimming: 6 bases; J trimming: 1 base; junction bases outside the gene matches: 4. CDR3: CASRDSGGTDTQYF. The CDR3 DNA is TGTGCCAGCAGAGACAGCGGGGGCACAGATACGCAGTATTTT.

This clone turned up a few times. The J gene is TRBJ1-3, the V gene TRBV7-8, with D perhaps TRBD1 (6 bases). Germline values: CDR1 SGHVS, CDR2 FQNEAQ. CDR3 size: 14 residues. V was shortened by 2 bases and J by 3 bases, with 8 bases between the two germline ends. The CDR3 region has the DNA TGTGCCAGCAGCTTACGGGACAATGGAAACACCATATATTTT. Protein sequence: CASSLRDNGNTIYF.

J is TRBJ2-3 and V is TRBV7-9, with D possibly being TRBD2 (5 bases). The CDR3 is made up of 13 amino acids. Germline-derived CDR1 and CDR2 are SEHNR and FQNEAQ (reference sequence). V was trimmed by 1 base and J by 3 bases, leaving 5 bases between them. CDR3 sequence reads: CASSLGRTDTQYF. The CDR3 bases are TGTGCCAGCAGCTTAGGGAGGACAGATACGCAGTATTTT.

CDR3 DNA sequence: TGTGCTAGTACTGGAGTCTCCTACGAGCAGTACTTC. The encoded protein is CASTGVSYEQYF. The chain carries TRBV12-5 and TRBJ2-7; D gene unclear. This CDR3 contains 12 residues. V lost 8 bases and J 0 bases, leaving 8 bases between the germline ends. Germline-derived CDR1 and CDR2 are LGHNT and FRNRAP.

The chain has TRBV30 and TRBJ1-5, with D maybe TRBD1 (5 bases). The CDR3 consists of 16 residues. Per germline, CDR1 GTSNPN and CDR2 SVGIG (reference sequence). The V gene lost 1 base and the J gene lost 3 bases, with 16 bases spanning the gap. The CDR3 region has the DNA TGTGCCTGGAGTGAACCTTCAATAGGGGACAATCAGCCCCAGCATTTT. Its translation is CAWSEPSIGDNQPQHF.

The V and J genes are TRBV7-3 and TRBJ2-6; 7 bases agree with TRBD1. Germline CDR1 reads SGHTA; CDR2 reads FQGTGA. Trimming removed 8 bases from V and 0 bases from J; junction bases left unmatched: 1. CDR3 length: 14 amino acids. CDR3 bases: TGTGCCAGCGGGACAGTCTCTGGGGCCAACGTCCTGACTTTC. The encoded protein is CASGTVSGANVLTF. Complete variable domain (other parts from reference TRBV7-3 and TRBJ2-6): GAGVSQTPSNKVTEKGKYVELRCDPISGHTALYWYRQSLGQGPEFLIYFQGTGAADDSGLPNDRFFAVRPEGSVSTLKIQRTERGDSAVYLCASGTVSGANVLTFGAGSRLTVL.

This clone has more than one count but fewer than ten. V gene TRBV5-1 combines with J gene TRBJ1-1; TRBD1 matches at 11 bases. The V segment lost 3 bases and the J segment 4 bases; nucleotides outside the gene matches: 2. The CDR3 contains 14 residues. Per germline, CDR1 SGHRS and CDR2 YFSETQ. Here the CDR3 DNA reads TGCGCCAGCAGCTCGGGGACAGGGGGCACTGAAGCTTTCTTT. It encodes CASSSGTGGTEAFF.

This clone was counted once. The V and J genes are TRBV28 and TRBJ2-3, with D perhaps matching TRBD2 (6 bases). The CDR3 contains 17 residues. Germline CDR1 reads MDHEN; CDR2 reads SYDVKM. Deletions cut 2 bases from V and 5 bases from J, with 20 bases between. The CDR3 here is CASSLGGGDARRDTQYF. DNA of the CDR3: TGTGCCAGCAGTTTAGGGGGAGGAGACGCTCGTAGAGATACGCAGTATTTT.

This clone was recorded a few times. DNA of the CDR3: TGTGCCAGCAGTGAATTCGGTTTGGCTAGCGGGAGGTACAATGAGCAGTTCTTC. Translation gives CASSEFGLASGRYNEQFF. The gene calls are TRBV6-1 and TRBJ2-1; 11 bases are shared with TRBD2. V was clipped by 2 bases and J by 4 bases; unmatched bases: 10. The CDR3 is 18 amino acids. Germline V gene sequence: CDR1 MNHNS, CDR2 SASEGT.

V and J are TRBV12-5 and TRBJ2-1; 7 positions match TRBD2. Germline CDR1 reads LGHNT; CDR2 reads FRNRAP. CDR3 length equals 14 residues. J lost 10 bases, V lost 2 bases, and 8 bases had no gene match. CDR3 loop: CASGLWGGSGEQFF. The CDR3 nucleotides are TGTGCTAGTGGTTTGTGGGGAGGGAGTGGCGAGCAGTTCTTC.

The chain has TRBV9 and TRBJ2-4; 7 bases map to TRBD2. V was pared by 0 bases and J by 7 bases, with 7 bases of the junction left unmatched. The CDR3 extends over 15 amino acids. Germline assignment: CDR1 SGDLS and CDR2 YYNGEE. This CDR3 reads CASSVGEGVGNIQYF. The CDR3, as DNA: TGTGCCAGCAGCGTAGGGGAGGGAGTCGGGAACATTCAGTACTTC.

The chain uses TRBV5-1 and TRBJ1-4, with a tentative D call TRBD1 (5 bases). The V end was cut by 6 bases, the J end by 0 bases, with 15 bases between. The CDR3 loop spans 16 amino acids. Germline lookup yields CDR1 SGHRS and CDR2 YFSETQ. The CDR3 reads CASTVGGLATNEKLFF. The DNA for the CDR3 is TGCGCCAGCACCGTTGGGGGACTAGCAACTAATGAAAAACTGTTTTTT.

There are a few counts of this clone. The gene calls are TRBV30 and TRBJ1-2; D not certain. The CDR3 extends over 10 amino acids. Trimming took 7 bases from V and 4 from J, leaving 7 bases between them. The V gene's germline CDR1 is GTSNPN and CDR2 SVGIG (reference sequence). The CDR3 DNA reads TGTGCCTTGCGGGGCTATGGCTACACCTTC. Translated, it gives CALRGYGYTF.

This rearrangement joins TRBV5-1 to TRBJ1-2, with D maybe TRBD1 (5 bases). The CDR3 sequence is 14 residues long. CDR1 is SGHRS, CDR2 YFSETQ, per germline. V was pared by 1 base and J by 4 bases, with 11 bases between. Here the CDR3 DNA reads TGCGCCAGCAGCTTGACAGGCGGCCCCTATGGCTACACCTTC. It codes for CASSLTGGPYGYTF. Looking up the rest from reference TRBV5-1 and TRBJ1-2 gives the full variable domain: KAGVTQTPRYLIKTRGQQVTLSCSPISGHRSVSWYQQTPGQGLQFLFEYFSETQRNKGNFPGRFSGRQFSNSRSEMNVSTLELGDSALYLCASSLTGGPYGYTFGSGTRLTVV.

This rearrangement joins TRBV16 to TRBJ1-6, with D possibly being TRBD1 (5 bases). V was shortened by 0 bases and J by 15 bases, with 15 bases between the two germline ends. Germline CDR1 reads KGHSY; CDR2 reads FQNENV. The CDR3 has 14 amino acids. In DNA form, the CDR3 reads TGTGCCAGCAGCCAATCGACAGCTGCCGCCGTCCTCCACTTT. It codes for CASSQSTAAAVLHF.